The sequence of this T cell receptor beta chain was determined in a study of T cell changes during pregnancy in multiple sclerosis. Some clones are missing from TCRdb's copy, which holds only in-frame ones; the method was immunoSEQ multiplex PCR. The table lists approximately 70,000 clones, just over 90% of them singletons. There are 14 residues in the CDR3. Germline values: CDR1 MNHEY, CDR2 SMNVEV (reference sequence). J was trimmed by 4 bases and V by 5 bases; bases with no gene match: 5. The chain links TRBV27 to TRBJ2-7; 10 nucleotides align to TRBD2. Material: peripheral blood, obtained in the second trimester of pregnancy. The sequence derives from a female donor in good health, enrolled as a control in a pregnancy study. This CDR3 reads CASSPRTSGYEQYF. In nucleotides, the CDR3 is TGTGCCAGCAGTCCTCGGACTAGCGGATACGAGCAGTACTTC.